The source of this TCR beta chain is a study of cytomegalovirus exposure and HLA in healthy donors (dated by TCRdb to between 2016 and 2019). At the level of the whole study: An earlier analysis of roughly 610 of the donors reported about 280 Gb of sequence data and 95 million to 120 million unique TCR beta sequences obtained from roughly 170 million T cells. Roughly 300 gigabases of sequencing data and around 80 million unique TCR sequences made up an early release that covered 640 HLA-typed donors. Of the roughly 400 genotyped donors, over 70% fell in the genetic ancestry cluster associated with self-reported Caucasian donors. The aim of the study was to test whether cataloging public T cell receptors could identify signatures of past pathogen exposure. The study used immunosequencing to profile the T cell repertoires of 666 subjects and linked those repertoires to cytomegalovirus serostatus. Along with the roughly 700-subject first cohort, a separate validation cohort of over a hundred different subjects was used. The study combined high-throughput TCR immunosequencing, statistical association of individual TCRs with disease status, and machine learning to predict cytomegalovirus infection status. In a later analysis, previously published TCR beta repertoires from 550 to 750 donors were re-analyzed and high-resolution HLA genotyping was added so that TCR occurrence patterns could be studied. In the later analysis, no new phenotypic data were used to find candidate immune exposures; instead, reliance was placed on TCR beta sequences and their occurrence across donors. To decide whether each TCR beta V gene segment behaved as functional or pseudogenic, an earlier analysis of several hundred of the donors relied on high-throughput TCR beta sequencing. Donor age, sex, ethnicity and CMV serostatus were compiled alongside the repertoire data. Genome-wide SNP genotypes for about three fifths of the roughly 700 donors were used in a later genetic analysis, which treated that subset as a discovery cohort. Every repertoire in the discovery cohort had been generated on one and the same sequencing platform. HLA typing covered class I and class II loci at four-digit resolution. The number of donors typed differed by locus, with roughly 620-630 for A, B, C, DRB1 and DQB1, around 520 for DQA1, 606 for DPA1, and 472 for DPB1. Because of strong linkage in the cohort, roughly five DR-DQ haplotypes were treated as single units for association and clustering. Among approximately 370 genotyped donors of the cohort, an average of approximately 220,000 unique TCR beta nucleotide sequences was sequenced per donor, of which approximately 18% were non-productive. Points the paper makes about the study in general: According to the authors, the approach could potentially be generalized to other disease states and immunological phenotypes. The classifier was reported to diagnose cytomegalovirus status with high specificity and sensitivity in both the original cohort and the validation cohort. The study listed 150 to 200 TCR beta chains as associated with cytomegalovirus. Broadly in line with IMGT annotations, most TCR beta V segments showed up in productive rearrangements about 90% or about 30% of the time in an earlier analysis of 587 of the donors. Because counts were too low, 15 to 20 rarely observed V segments, including chromosome 9 orphons, were excluded from the earlier analysis of around 640 of the donors. In a later analysis, TCR association rates were found to vary across HLA loci, with the most associated TCRs seen for DRB1 alleles and the fewest for HLA-C alleles. Some IMGT-functional V segments, including TRBV6-2 and TRBV6-3, could not be distinguished by the 87-base-pair reads and were therefore excluded. Several of the top co-occurrence clusters appeared to be linked to parvovirus B19, influenza, CMV and Epstein-Barr virus, according to a later analysis. In a later genetic analysis, fewer N-insertions in productive TCRs were reported among donors in an Asian-associated ancestry cluster than the approximately 670-donor mean. In vitro tests confirmed that a few of the cytomegalovirus-associated TCR beta chains recognize cytomegalovirus antigens. For the cohort, immune exposure information was limited to CMV serostatus. In a later analysis, over 15,000 TCR beta sequences were associated with specific HLA alleles at a false discovery rate of 0.05. The cohort was sequenced for TCR beta chains only, and without alpha or paired-chain data the features that could be detected were limited. A later analysis found that HLA-associated TCR beta chains were more clonally expanded and had lower generation probabilities than equally common non-associated chains. A cluster of highly shared sequence variants was judged likely to be a technical artifact of the sequencing pipeline. In a later genetic analysis, a missense DCLRE1C variant was associated with V-gene and J-gene trimming of TCR beta chains, and the association was replicated in an independent cohort. Most TCR sequences were observed very rarely across donors, whereas some public TCRs were present in many individuals. Correlated functional status among segregating V segments might reflect linkage disequilibrium, but an unknown experimental factor could not be ruled out. HLA typing was unavailable for some donors at each locus, so association tests used only the typed subset. A further reported finding was that TCR beta sequences accurately predicted the HLA-A and HLA-B alleles for most subjects in the first cohort. A later analysis found that most CMV-associated TCR beta chains appeared HLA-restricted, with HLA associations seemingly driven largely by CMV exposure. Assigning TCR associations to individual alleles was difficult when HLA alleles, especially DR and DQ, strongly co-occurred. Sequencing depth was assumed to be roughly uniform across donors in the presence/absence analyses, though that assumption may not hold.

V lost 6 bases and J lost 6 bases; the stretch between them is 19 bases long. Sequences MNHEY (CDR1) and SMNVEV (CDR2) are obtained from the germline V gene (reference sequence). The CDR3 covers 15 residues, taking in both the cysteine and the phenylalanine. Here the CDR3 DNA is all that survives: 45 bases in frame from base 1. With regard to this clone: Its antigen remains unidentified. No clone much larger than this one lies a single base away; base qualities are absent.

In total, more than 500 healthy bone marrow donors made up the cohort. At the time of sampling, every cohort member was nominally healthy, though immune exposures that went unrecorded were likely present. The donor was CMV seronegative and was included in the group of several hundred seronegative cohort members. A peripheral blood sample was collected from each donor, and TCR beta sequencing was performed on peripheral blood mononuclear cells. The Qiagen DNeasy Blood Extraction Kit was used to extract genomic DNA from the blood cell samples. Libraries were constructed by the immunoSEQ multiplex PCR assay. The multiplex PCR relied on a mix of 60 forward primers for TCR Vbeta segments and 13 reverse primers for TCR Jbeta segments. The CDR3 region of rearranged TCR beta genes was amplified from genomic DNA by a multiplex PCR assay. The Illumina HiSeq System was used to sequence the amplified TCR beta libraries as 87-base-pair reads. In the authors' own workflow: A later analysis tallied 75 million to 85 million unique TCR beta chains across the 660 or so repertoires, and around 10 million of those chains were shared by two or more donors. Raw reads were error-corrected and collapsed into unique sequences by a nearest-neighbor algorithm in which closely related sequences were merged to remove PCR and sequencing errors. V, D and J gene segments were assigned by aligning CDR3 sequences to IMGT reference sequences. For a sequence to be retained, at least a six-nucleotide match to both a V gene segment and a J gene segment was required. Rearrangements were classified as productive when the CDR3 lacked stop codons and remained in frame with V and J, and all other rearrangements were classified as non-productive. Following IMGT convention, CDR3 was defined as the stretch from the second conserved V-encoded cysteine up to the conserved J-encoded phenylalanine. The earlier analysis of about 500 of the donors excluded sequences that lacked an unambiguous match to a single V gene segment. An earlier analysis of a few hundred of the donors called V segments functional above 56.7% productive rearrangements and segregating when the between-donor standard deviation exceeded 5%. A statistical classification framework was built for diagnosing cytomegalovirus status from the catalog of TCR beta chain sequences. V and J gene assignment, in a later analysis, came from comparing TCR nucleotide sequences with IMGT/GENE-DB human TR gene sequences. Using the TCRdist pipeline, a later analysis assigned CDR3 sequences along with most-parsimonious VDJ recombination scenarios. In a later analysis, each TCR beta chain was defined by its CDR3 amino acid sequence together with its V-gene family, and reads lacking a unique V-gene family were excluded. To address suspected cross-contamination and a sequencing artifact, a later analysis removed approximately 600 highly shared, low-generation-probability nucleotide sequences. For each public chain, a later analysis derived a clonal expansion index from normalized ranks of inferred template counts within each repertoire. In a later analysis, generation probabilities were computed using a VDJ recombination model fitted to out-of-frame rearrangements, and the results were checked against IGoR. In a later analysis, hypergeometric tests were used to score TCR-TCR, TCR-HLA and TCR-CMV co-occurrence, with a repertoire-size bias correction applied to TCR pairs. A later analysis estimated false discovery rates by permuting HLA or CMV assignments 20 times. A later analysis grouped co-occurring TCRs with DBSCAN, adding TCRdist sequence similarity when clustering within HLA-allele-positive subsets. For co-occurrence clustering, repertoires with fewer than 30,000 or more than 120,000 public chains were excluded, along with a handful of repertoires with anomalous nucleotide sharing. Not all clones reach the TCRdb copy of this immuneACCESS table, which keeps in-frame sequences only. Checked studies attribute under half of the gap to unresolved V genes and leave the rest unexplained. V, J and clone size were drawn from that table, and D and trimming were deduced from the DNA. Recorded for this sample are approximately 210,000 clones; around 80% of them occurred a single time. Approximately 1% of the sample comes from the top ten.

This sequence was found in a middle-aged woman in good health and CMV-seronegative. This chain joins TRBV27 to TRBJ2-3; possibly the D gene is TRBD1, per 6 matching bases. The sample was PBMCs. The DNA sequence reads TGTGCCAGCAGCCCAGGGGTCCGGGTGATTGATACGCAGTATTTT. Protein translation: CASSPGVRVIDTQYF.